The 5 T cell receptor beta chains reported below all come from one sample, sequenced in a study of vaccination effects on CD4 cells after COVID-19. With 10 days of culture completed, CD4+ T cells were isolated. Produced via immunoSEQ multiplex PCR; TCRdb's table is partial and in-frame only. Here the sample spans about 48,000 clones, roughly three fifths being singletons. No antigen is known for these receptors. Sequencing used CD4+ T cells from PBMCs cultured without peptide, obtained before COVID-19 vaccination. Source of these receptors: a human donor who received a COVID-19 vaccine.

The chain recombines TRBV4-2 with TRBJ2-7; possible D gene TRBD1, 6 bases. The CDR3 totals 15 residues. Trimming cost V 1 base and J 3 bases, with 13 bases left between them. Germline values: CDR1 LGHNA, CDR2 YNFKEQ. This CDR3 is CASSQVKGVHYEQYF. The CDR3 nucleotides read TGTGCCAGCAGCCAAGTAAAGGGGGTACACTACGAGCAGTACTTC.

This clone was observed a few times. The V gene is TRBV28, the J gene TRBJ2-7, with D possibly matching TRBD2 (6 bases). CDR3 length: 14 amino acids. Germline V CDR1 and CDR2: MDHEN, SYDVKM. V gave up 8 bases and J gave up 4 bases, with 18 bases separating them. CDR3 in DNA: TGTGCCAGCGGGACTTTGTCTCCCTTGTACGAGCAGTACTTC. It encodes CASGTLSPLYEQYF.

The V gene is TRBV5-1, the J gene TRBJ2-7, with D possibly matching TRBD1 (6 bases). This CDR3 region has 15 residues. The V and J ends lost 4 bases and 0 bases respectively, with 14 bases between them. In germline, CDR1 is SGHRS, CDR2 YFSETQ. The CDR3 bases are TGCGCCAGCAGCCCGGGACATCAGCTCTCCTACGAGCAGTACTTC. Amino acids: CASSPGHQLSYEQYF.

This chain uses TRBV6-5 with TRBJ2-1; D is unresolved. CDR1 is MNHEY and CDR2 is SVGAGI in the germline V gene. The CDR3 contains 15 residues. The ends were cut back, 5 bases at V and 5 bases at J, with 16 bases in the middle. CDR3 loop: CASSHNFPKDNEQFF. Written as DNA, the CDR3 is TGTGCCAGCAGTCACAATTTCCCCAAGGACAATGAGCAGTTCTTC.

V gene TRBV2 combines with J gene TRBJ1-5; D unclear. The germline V and J ends were trimmed by 1 base and 6 bases, with 4 bases remaining between them. Germline-derived CDR1 and CDR2 are SNHLY and FYNNEI. The CDR3 has 12 residues. The CDR3 sequence: CASSEVSQPQHF. The CDR3 DNA reads TGTGCCAGCAGTGAAGTATCTCAGCCCCAGCATTTT.